A selection of T cell receptor beta chains follows, all from one sample in a study of cytomegalovirus exposure and HLA in healthy donors. Sequenced by immunoSEQ multiplex PCR; TCRdb stores in-frame clones only, minus some. The table records around 94,000 clones, about 69% of them present only once. Specimen: PBMCs. The receptors were gathered from a human donor in good health. Both conserved end residues are part of each CDR3. The order of the fields is D gene, clone size, V gene, J gene, CDR3 DNA, CDR3 protein. A D gene is named only where the DNA matches it firmly. Not all rows give a size; the values are once, few, many and, for expanded clones, a class.

d_call: TRBD1; clone_size: .; v_call: TRBV4-1; j_call: TRBJ2-7; cdr3_nt: TGCGCCAGCAGCTTCCGACAGGGTGGATACGAGCAGTACTTC; cdr3_aa: CASSFRQGGYEQYF
d_call: TRBD1; clone_size: .; v_call: TRBV11-2; j_call: TRBJ2-3; cdr3_nt: TGTGCCAGCAGCTTAAGCTACAGGGGGCGCACAGATACGCAGTATTTT; cdr3_aa: CASSLSYRGRTDTQYF
d_call: .; clone_size: .; v_call: TRBV9; j_call: TRBJ2-3; cdr3_nt: TGTGCCAGCAGCTTCGAGGGAGATACGCAGTATTTT; cdr3_aa: CASSFEGDTQYF
d_call: TRBD2; clone_size: few; v_call: TRBV19; j_call: TRBJ2-2; cdr3_nt: TGTGCCAGTAGTATTTCAACTAGCGGGTCCTACAAGCTGTTTTTT; cdr3_aa: CASSISTSGSYKLFF
d_call: .; clone_size: .; v_call: TRBV18; j_call: TRBJ1-2; cdr3_nt: TGTGCCAGCTCACCCGAGCAGGACTATGGCTACACCTTC; cdr3_aa: CASSPEQDYGYTF
d_call: .; clone_size: few; v_call: TRBV5-4; j_call: TRBJ2-7; cdr3_nt: TGTGCCAGCAGCTTGGCGGCGAGGCACGAGCAGTACTTC; cdr3_aa: CASSLAARHEQYF
d_call: TRBD2; clone_size: .; v_call: TRBV29-1; j_call: TRBJ2-1; cdr3_nt: TGCAGCGTTGTCGGGACTACCTACAATGAGCAGTTCTTC; cdr3_aa: CSVVGTTYNEQFF
d_call: TRBD2; clone_size: .; v_call: TRBV7-2; j_call: TRBJ2-7; cdr3_nt: TGTGCCAGCAGATATACTAGCGGCACCTCCTACGAGCAGTACTTC; cdr3_aa: CASRYTSGTSYEQYF
d_call: .; clone_size: once; v_call: TRBV12-5; j_call: TRBJ2-2; cdr3_nt: TGTGCTAGTGGTTTGATAGACACCGGGGAGCTGTTTTTT; cdr3_aa: CASGLIDTGELFF
d_call: .; clone_size: .; v_call: TRBV11-2; j_call: TRBJ2-3; cdr3_nt: TGTGCCAGCAGCTACGGACTTCCTAGCACAGATACGCAGTATTTT; cdr3_aa: CASSYGLPSTDTQYF
d_call: .; clone_size: .; v_call: TRBV19; j_call: TRBJ2-7; cdr3_nt: TGTGCCAGTAGTGCCCATCAGGGGACCACCTACGAGCAGTACTTC; cdr3_aa: CASSAHQGTTYEQYF
d_call: TRBD1; clone_size: .; v_call: TRBV11-3; j_call: TRBJ1-1; cdr3_nt: TGTGCCAGCAGCGAACAGGGGGTCAGCACTGAAGCTTTCTTT; cdr3_aa: CASSEQGVSTEAFF
d_call: TRBD2; clone_size: few; v_call: TRBV4-2; j_call: TRBJ2-7; cdr3_nt: TGTGCCAGCAGCTTGGGACTAGCCTACGAGCAGTACTTC; cdr3_aa: CASSLGLAYEQYF
d_call: .; clone_size: .; v_call: TRBV4-1; j_call: TRBJ2-4; cdr3_nt: TGCGCCAGCAGCCAAGCGAGCATTCAGTACTTC; cdr3_aa: CASSQASIQYF
d_call: .; clone_size: .; v_call: TRBV6-5; j_call: TRBJ2-2; cdr3_nt: TGTGCCAGCAGTCTCCAGGGCACCGGGGAGCTGTTTTTT; cdr3_aa: CASSLQGTGELFF
d_call: .; clone_size: .; v_call: TRBV6-4; j_call: TRBJ1-3; cdr3_nt: TGTGCCAGCAGCCTTGAGAAACCCGGCGGGGGAGGTAGAAACACCATATATTTT; cdr3_aa: CASSLEKPGGGGRNTIYF
d_call: TRBD2; clone_size: .; v_call: TRBV27; j_call: TRBJ2-7; cdr3_nt: TGTGCCAGCAGTCCCGGACTAGCGGGAATCTACGAGCAGTACTTC; cdr3_aa: CASSPGLAGIYEQYF
d_call: TRBD2; clone_size: .; v_call: TRBV28; j_call: TRBJ2-7; cdr3_nt: TGTGCCAGCAGGAGGCGGGAGGGCTTCTACGAGCAGTACTTC; cdr3_aa: CASRRREGFYEQYF
d_call: .; clone_size: .; v_call: TRBV19; j_call: TRBJ2-7; cdr3_nt: TGTGCCAGTAGTCCAGCGGGAGACAGGGTGGGCGAGCAGTACTTC; cdr3_aa: CASSPAGDRVGEQYF
d_call: .; clone_size: .; v_call: TRBV4-2; j_call: TRBJ2-3; cdr3_nt: TGTGCCAGCAGCCAAGATCGGAGGGGCACAGATACGCAGTATTTT; cdr3_aa: CASSQDRRGTDTQYF
d_call: TRBD1; clone_size: few; v_call: TRBV15; j_call: TRBJ2-7; cdr3_nt: TGTGCCACCAGCAGGGACAGGGGGGACTACGAGCAGTACTTC; cdr3_aa: CATSRDRGDYEQYF
d_call: .; clone_size: once; v_call: TRBV20-1; j_call: TRBJ1-4; cdr3_nt: TGCAGTGCTAGACGTGAAAAACTGTTTTTT; cdr3_aa: CSARREKLFF
d_call: TRBD1; clone_size: few; v_call: TRBV6-5; j_call: TRBJ1-2; cdr3_nt: TGTGCCAGCAGGGGGGACAGCAGATTATATGGCTACACCTTC; cdr3_aa: CASRGDSRLYGYTF
d_call: .; clone_size: .; v_call: TRBV20-1; j_call: TRBJ1-5; cdr3_nt: TGCAGCGGGGGGGTGAATCAGCCCCAGCATTTT; cdr3_aa: CSGGVNQPQHF
d_call: .; clone_size: .; v_call: TRBV7-2; j_call: TRBJ2-2; cdr3_nt: TGTGCCTCGCACTCCCTCACCGGGGAGCTGTTTTTT; cdr3_aa: CASHSLTGELFF
d_call: TRBD2; clone_size: .; v_call: TRBV7-9; j_call: TRBJ2-7; cdr3_nt: TGTGCCAGCAGCCTCTCCGGGACTAGGTTATACGAGCAGTACTTC; cdr3_aa: CASSLSGTRLYEQYF
d_call: TRBD2; clone_size: once; v_call: TRBV4-1; j_call: TRBJ2-7; cdr3_nt: TGCGCCAGCAGCCAAGAACCCGACGCCAGCGGGGTTTCCAACTACGAGCAGTACTTC; cdr3_aa: CASSQEPDASGVSNYEQYF
d_call: .; clone_size: .; v_call: TRBV6-5; j_call: TRBJ2-7; cdr3_nt: TGTGCCAGCAGTCCCCGAGGGTCCTACGAGCAGTACTTC; cdr3_aa: CASSPRGSYEQYF
d_call: TRBD2; clone_size: few; v_call: TRBV5-4; j_call: TRBJ2-2; cdr3_nt: TGTGCCAGCAGCTGGGGACTAGCGGGAGACACCGGGGAGCTGTTTTTT; cdr3_aa: CASSWGLAGDTGELFF
d_call: TRBD2; clone_size: .; v_call: TRBV10-1; j_call: TRBJ2-1; cdr3_nt: TGCGCCAGCAGTGAGAAGGTAGCGGGAGGAGCTGAGCAGTTCTTC; cdr3_aa: CASSEKVAGGAEQFF
d_call: TRBD2; clone_size: few; v_call: TRBV27; j_call: TRBJ2-3; cdr3_nt: TGTGCCAGCAGTTCTAGCGGGGGCACAGATACGCAGTATTTT; cdr3_aa: CASSSSGGTDTQYF
d_call: TRBD1; clone_size: .; v_call: TRBV9; j_call: TRBJ2-1; cdr3_nt: TGTGCCAGCAACCACCAGGGGGCAGGAAATGAGCAGTTCTTC; cdr3_aa: CASNHQGAGNEQFF
d_call: .; clone_size: .; v_call: TRBV7-9; j_call: TRBJ1-1; cdr3_nt: TGTTCCAGCAGCTTAAACAAGAACACTGAAGCTTTCTTT; cdr3_aa: CSSSLNKNTEAFF
d_call: .; clone_size: .; v_call: TRBV6-1; j_call: TRBJ2-1; cdr3_nt: TGTGCCAGCAGTGCACGACCTTGGGAGGCCAGCAACAATGAGCAGTTCTTC; cdr3_aa: CASSARPWEASNNEQFF
d_call: TRBD1; clone_size: few; v_call: TRBV2; j_call: TRBJ2-7; cdr3_nt: TGTGCCAGCAGGATACAGGGGGCAAATGCCTACGAGCAGTACTTC; cdr3_aa: CASRIQGANAYEQYF
d_call: TRBD2; clone_size: .; v_call: TRBV4-1; j_call: TRBJ2-7; cdr3_nt: TGCGCCAGCAGCCAAATACTAGCGGGAGACTACGAGCAGTACTTC; cdr3_aa: CASSQILAGDYEQYF
d_call: .; clone_size: .; v_call: TRBV5-6; j_call: TRBJ1-1; cdr3_nt: TGTGCCAGCAGCCCGGCAGGGAGGGTGAACACTGAAGCTTTCTTT; cdr3_aa: CASSPAGRVNTEAFF
d_call: TRBD2; clone_size: .; v_call: TRBV7-2; j_call: TRBJ2-2; cdr3_nt: TGTGCCAGCAGCTTAGGGACTAGCGGGAGCCCCGGGGAGCTGTTTTTT; cdr3_aa: CASSLGTSGSPGELFF
d_call: .; clone_size: few; v_call: TRBV5-6; j_call: TRBJ2-6; cdr3_nt: TGTGCCAGCAGCTTGGGGCCCTCGGGGGCCAACGTCCTGACTTTC; cdr3_aa: CASSLGPSGANVLTF
d_call: .; clone_size: .; v_call: TRBV5-4; j_call: TRBJ1-1; cdr3_nt: TGTGCCAGCAGCACCGACCCCAGGGTCAACACTGAAGCTTTCTTT; cdr3_aa: CASSTDPRVNTEAFF
d_call: .; clone_size: .; v_call: TRBV6-6; j_call: TRBJ2-1; cdr3_nt: TGTGCCAGCAGCCCCGTAAGACTCGATTACAATGAGCAGTTCTTC; cdr3_aa: CASSPVRLDYNEQFF
d_call: TRBD1; clone_size: .; v_call: TRBV11-2; j_call: TRBJ1-2; cdr3_nt: TGTGCCAGCAGCTTAGATAGGGACAGGAACTATGGCTACACCTTC; cdr3_aa: CASSLDRDRNYGYTF
d_call: TRBD1; clone_size: few; v_call: TRBV5-1; j_call: TRBJ1-2; cdr3_nt: TGCGCCAGCAGCTTGGTGGGACAGGCTAACTATGGCTACACCTTC; cdr3_aa: CASSLVGQANYGYTF
d_call: TRBD1; clone_size: .; v_call: TRBV7-7; j_call: TRBJ2-5; cdr3_nt: TGTGCTAGCAGCCCCGGGACAGGACCCCAAGAGACCCAGTACTTC; cdr3_aa: CASSPGTGPQETQYF
d_call: TRBD1; clone_size: .; v_call: TRBV10-3; j_call: TRBJ1-2; cdr3_nt: TGTGCCATCAGTGCCCAGACAGGGATCTATGGCTACACCTTC; cdr3_aa: CAISAQTGIYGYTF
d_call: .; clone_size: .; v_call: TRBV28; j_call: TRBJ2-1; cdr3_nt: TGTGCCAGCAGTTCCGGTCCGGGCAATGAGCAGTTCTTC; cdr3_aa: CASSSGPGNEQFF
d_call: .; clone_size: .; v_call: TRBV30; j_call: TRBJ2-3; cdr3_nt: TGTGCCTGGAAGCAGAGCGCAGATACGCAGTATTTT; cdr3_aa: CAWKQSADTQYF
d_call: TRBD2; clone_size: .; v_call: TRBV19; j_call: TRBJ2-1; cdr3_nt: TGTGCCAGTAGTATGGGGCGGGAGGGCCATGAGCAGTTCTTC; cdr3_aa: CASSMGREGHEQFF
d_call: TRBD1; clone_size: .; v_call: TRBV11-2; j_call: TRBJ1-4; cdr3_nt: TGTGCCAGCAGCCCGGGGGACAGGACTAATGAAAAACTGTTTTTT; cdr3_aa: CASSPGDRTNEKLFF
d_call: TRBD2; clone_size: .; v_call: TRBV11-1; j_call: TRBJ2-7; cdr3_nt: TGTGCCAGCAGCAGGGGACTAGCGGGAGTCTCCCCCGGCGAGCAGTACTTC; cdr3_aa: CASSRGLAGVSPGEQYF
d_call: .; clone_size: .; v_call: TRBV5-4; j_call: TRBJ2-1; cdr3_nt: TGTGCCAGCAGCTTGGGGACAATGCAGTTCTTC; cdr3_aa: CASSLGTMQFF
d_call: TRBD2; clone_size: .; v_call: TRBV4-1; j_call: TRBJ2-7; cdr3_nt: TGCGCCAGCAGCCAAGTGCAGGGGGCCGGACTAGCGGGGACCTACGAGCAGTACTTC; cdr3_aa: CASSQVQGAGLAGTYEQYF
d_call: TRBD1; clone_size: .; v_call: TRBV5-6; j_call: TRBJ2-7; cdr3_nt: TGTGCCAGCACCTGGTTGACAGGGGACTACGAGCAGTACTTC; cdr3_aa: CASTWLTGDYEQYF
d_call: .; clone_size: .; v_call: TRBV7-6; j_call: TRBJ2-1; cdr3_nt: TGTGCCAGCAGCTTTGTTTCAGGGGCCTACAATGAGCAGTTCTTC; cdr3_aa: CASSFVSGAYNEQFF
d_call: .; clone_size: once; v_call: TRBV7-9; j_call: TRBJ1-4; cdr3_nt: TGTGCCAGCAGCTTCTTCGGGGGGGAAAAACTGTTTTTT; cdr3_aa: CASSFFGGEKLFF